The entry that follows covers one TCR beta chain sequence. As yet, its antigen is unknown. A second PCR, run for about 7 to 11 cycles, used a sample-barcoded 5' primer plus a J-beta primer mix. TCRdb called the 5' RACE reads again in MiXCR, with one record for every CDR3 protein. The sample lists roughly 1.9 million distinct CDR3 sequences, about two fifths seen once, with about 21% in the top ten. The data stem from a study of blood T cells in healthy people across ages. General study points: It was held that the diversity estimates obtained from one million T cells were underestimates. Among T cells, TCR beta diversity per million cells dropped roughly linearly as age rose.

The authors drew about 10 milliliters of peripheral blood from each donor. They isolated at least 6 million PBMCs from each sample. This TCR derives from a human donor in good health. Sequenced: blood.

CDR3 region: CSARVIQDMDTEAFF. The CDR3 bases are TGCAGTGCTAGAGTTATACAGGATATGGACACTGAAGCTTTCTTT. V usage is TRBV20-1 and J usage is TRBJ1-1, with a tentative D call TRBD1 (5 bases). This CDR3 comprises 15 residues. V lost 1 base, J lost 3 bases, and 15 bases lay in between. Germline assignment: CDR1 DFQATT and CDR2 SNEGSKA (reference sequence).